Listed here are 9 T cell receptor beta chains from one sample, sequenced in a study of cytomegalovirus exposure and HLA in healthy donors. Vbeta (60) and Jbeta (13) primers were used in the PCR. The repertoire was sequenced with immunoSEQ multiplex PCR; TCRdb's copy has only in-frame clones and lacks some. The sample yields roughly 120,000 clones, roughly four fifths seen once. Sequenced input: PBMCs. Source of these receptors: a woman under 40 in good health and CMV-seronegative.

The rearrangement links TRBV7-9 to TRBJ2-7; TRBD2 is a possible D gene (5 bases). The CDR3 sequence is 14 residues long. Germline V gene lookup returns CDR1 SEHNR and CDR2 FQNEAQ (reference sequence). V lost 3 bases to trimming and J lost 5 bases, with 14 bases between them. The CDR3 DNA sequence: TGTGCCAGCAGCTTGAATGAGGGTTTCCACGAGCAGTACTTC. Protein sequence: CASSLNEGFHEQYF.

The chain has TRBV6-5 and TRBJ1-1; 8 nucleotides line up with TRBD1. Trimming at V came to 8 bases and at J to 6 bases, leaving 2 bases not matched to a gene. CDR1 and CDR2 from the germline V gene are MNHEY and SVGAGI. The CDR3 contains 11 residues. The CDR3 region has the DNA TGTGCCAGCGGGACAGGACCTGAAGCTTTCTTT. Translating it yields CASGTGPEAFF.

The chain is built from TRBV13 and TRBJ2-7, with TRBD2 identical over 9 bases. CDR1 is PRHDT, CDR2 FYEKMQ, per germline (reference sequence). The CDR3 has 16 residues. J gave up 4 bases and V 1 base, and 8 bases lay outside the gene matches. This CDR3 reads CASSLVASGIDYEQYF. Written as DNA, the CDR3 is TGTGCCAGCAGCTTAGTTGCTAGCGGGATTGATTACGAGCAGTACTTC.

This clone was seen a single time. The V call is TRBV7-9, the J call TRBJ1-2; tentative D call: TRBD1 (6 bases). This CDR3 is built from 14 residues. The V and J ends lost 6 bases and 4 bases respectively, with 15 bases between them. Germline CDR1 SEHNR, CDR2 FQNEAQ (reference sequence). In DNA, the CDR3 is TGTGCCAGCAGTTTCCCAGGGGTCGGCTATGGCTACACCTTC. It is translated as CASSFPGVGYGYTF.

Details on this clone: The same CDR3 can be traced to other DNA sequences in this sample. The chain combines TRBV7-3 with TRBJ2-3, with D perhaps matching TRBD2 (5 bases). The germline V gene encodes CDR1 SGHTA and CDR2 FQGTGA. The CDR3 contains 14 residues. V was cut by 0 bases and J by 1 base, with 5 bases left in between. This chain's CDR3 is CASSLTSGTDTQYF. The CDR3 nucleotides read TGTGCCAGCAGCTTAACTAGCGGCACAGATACGCAGTATTTT.

The J gene is TRBJ1-1, the V gene TRBV28; D is ambiguous. Trimming took 8 bases from V and 1 from J, leaving 11 bases between them. Germline values: CDR1 MDHEN, CDR2 SYDVKM. This CDR3 has 13 residues. The CDR3 DNA follows: TGTGCCAGCGAGGTCAGAACGAACACTGAAGCTTTCTTT. Encoded protein: CASEVRTNTEAFF.

The rearrangement links TRBV15 to TRBJ2-7; a possible D gene is TRBD2 (6 bases). CDR1 and CDR2 from the germline V gene are LNHNV and YYDKDF (reference sequence). Trimming took off 4 bases at V and 2 bases at J, with 12 bases between the two ends. This CDR3 comprises 14 residues. The CDR3 sequence is CATSMRGDPYEQYF. The CDR3 bases are TGTGCCACCAGCATGCGGGGAGATCCCTACGAGCAGTACTTC.

The CDR3 nucleotides read TGTGCCTGGAGTCGGGACAGCCCCTACGAGCAGTACTTC. This encodes CAWSRDSPYEQYF. The J gene is TRBJ2-5, the V gene TRBV30; 7 bases are shared with TRBD1. The assigned J gene may be wrong: the sequence end matches TRBJ2-7 better. From germline, CDR1 is GTSNPN and CDR2 SVGIG (reference sequence). The CDR3 sequence is 13 residues long.

J is TRBJ2-3 and V is TRBV5-1; D call uncertain. The CDR3 extends over 14 amino acids. Germline assignment: CDR1 SGHRS and CDR2 YFSETQ. V gave up 0 bases and J gave up 0 bases, with 5 bases separating them. CDR3 sequence reads: CASSLVVSTDTQYF. CDR3 sequence (DNA): TGCGCCAGCAGCTTGGTAGTGAGCACAGATACGCAGTATTTT.